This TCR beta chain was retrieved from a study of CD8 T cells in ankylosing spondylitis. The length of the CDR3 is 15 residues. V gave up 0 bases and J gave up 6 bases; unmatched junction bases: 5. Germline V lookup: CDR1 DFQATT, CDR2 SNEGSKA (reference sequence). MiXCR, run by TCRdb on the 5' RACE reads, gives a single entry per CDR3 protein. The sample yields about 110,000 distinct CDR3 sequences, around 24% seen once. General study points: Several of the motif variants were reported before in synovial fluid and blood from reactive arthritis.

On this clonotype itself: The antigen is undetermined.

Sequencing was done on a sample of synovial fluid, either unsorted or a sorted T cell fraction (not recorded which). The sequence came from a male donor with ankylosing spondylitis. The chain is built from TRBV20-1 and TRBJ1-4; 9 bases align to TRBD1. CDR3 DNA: TGCAGTGCTAGAGATCTACAGGGGGCGGATGAAAAACTGTTTTTT. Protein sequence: CSARDLQGADEKLFF.